Below, 29 T cell receptor beta chains from the same sample are listed, as sequenced in a study of PD-L1 blockade in urothelial cancer. The time point denotes: peripheral blood 6 weeks after treatment start. Profiled with immunoSEQ multiplex PCR; TCRdb holds only in-frame clones, not every one. Here the sample spans around 120,000 clones, around nine tenths being singletons. Sample: PBMCs, taken around atezolizumab (anti-PD-L1) treatment. Receptors were obtained from a man between 60 and 70 years old with urothelial cancer.

This sequence joins TRBV7-2 and TRBJ2-7, with 10 bases fitting TRBD2. The CDR3 is made up of 15 amino acids. CDR1 is SGHTA and CDR2 is FQGNSA in the germline V gene. Germline trimming cut 4 bases from V and 2 bases from J; bases unmatched to any gene: 5. The CDR3 DNA follows: TGTGCCAGCAGCTCCAGCGGGGGGGGCGCCTACGAGCAGTACTTC. It is translated as CASSSSGGGAYEQYF. Full variable domain (outside the CDR3, taken from reference TRBV7-2 and TRBJ2-7): GAGVSQSPSNKVTEKGKDVELRCDPISGHTALYWYRQSLGQGLEFLIYFQGNSAPDKSGLPSDRFSAERTGGSVSTLTIQRTQQEDSAVYLCASSSSGGGAYEQYFGPGTRLTVT.

Only a few counts were recorded for this clone. This chain connects TRBV5-8 to TRBJ2-7, with a weak D call TRBD1 (5 bases). The CDR3 contains 13 residues. V lost 0 bases and J lost 3, with 7 bases in between. CDR1 is SGHTS and CDR2 is YDEGEE in the germline V gene. This CDR3 reads CASSLAGNYEQYF. Written as DNA, the CDR3 is TGTGCCAGCAGCTTGGCAGGGAACTACGAGCAGTACTTC.

The chain joins TRBV10-3 to TRBJ2-3; D gene ambiguous. The V gene lost 5 bases and the J gene lost 1 base, with 10 bases spanning the gap. There are 14 residues in the CDR3. Germline lookup yields CDR1 ENHRY and CDR2 SYGVKD. The CDR3 loop reads CAISPGLGTDTQYF. As DNA, the CDR3 is TGTGCCATCAGTCCGGGTCTGGGCACAGATACGCAGTATTTT.

The chain links TRBV2 to TRBJ2-2; possible D gene TRBD2, 5 bases. The V gene's germline CDR1 is SNHLY and CDR2 FYNNEI. The CDR3 consists of 14 residues. Trimming pared 6 bases from V and 2 bases from J, leaving 10 bases between. The CDR3: CASRQDYNTGELFF. For the CDR3, the DNA is TGTGCCAGCAGGCAAGACTACAACACCGGGGAGCTGTTTTTT.

V is TRBV27 and J is TRBJ1-4, with 7 bases aligning to TRBD1. Unmatched junction bases numbered 3, after V lost 5 bases and J lost 0 bases. The CDR3 is 15 amino acids. Germline CDR1 reads MNHEY; CDR2 reads SMNVEV (reference sequence). CDR3 nucleotides: TGTGCCAGCAGTCGGGACAGCGCAACTAATGAAAAACTGTTTTTT. As protein: CASSRDSATNEKLFF.

The chain recombines TRBV5-8 with TRBJ2-5, with unresolved D. V shed 1 base and J shed 2 bases, with 6 bases lying between them. Germline V gives CDR1 SGHTS, CDR2 YDEGEE. CDR3 length equals 13 residues. Here the CDR3 reads CASSLLGQETQYF. The CDR3 coding sequence is TGTGCCAGCAGCTTGCTCGGTCAAGAGACCCAGTACTTC.

This clone was found many times. The V call is TRBV11-2, the J call TRBJ1-5; 7 nucleotides match TRBD1. V dropped 4 bases and J dropped 5; count of bases not matched to a gene: 2. Germline lookup yields CDR1 SGHAT and CDR2 FQNNGV. This CDR3 is 13 amino acids long. The chain's CDR3 is CASSSQGDQPQHF. Here the CDR3 DNA reads TGTGCCAGCAGCTCCCAGGGGGATCAGCCCCAGCATTTT.

V gene TRBV18 combines with J gene TRBJ1-1; TRBD1 aligns across 8 bases. From germline, CDR1 is KGHSH and CDR2 LQKENI. J gave up 1 base and V 8 bases, and 6 bases lay outside the gene matches. The CDR3 covers 14 residues. The CDR3 region is CASADRDKNTEAFF. Here the CDR3 DNA reads TGTGCCAGCGCGGACAGGGATAAGAACACTGAAGCTTTCTTT.

The chain carries TRBV11-2 and TRBJ2-7; 7 bases map to TRBD2. Trimming took 4 bases from V and 6 from J; bases not matched to a gene: 6. The germline gives CDR1 SGHAT, CDR2 FQNNGV. CDR3 length equals 13 residues. This CDR3 reads CASSSPWGGEQYF. CDR3 bases: TGTGCCAGCAGCTCTCCTTGGGGGGGCGAGCAGTACTTC.

This chain connects TRBV6-6 to TRBJ1-3; 8 bases are a match to TRBD1. Germline values: CDR1 MNHNY, CDR2 SVGAGI (reference sequence). V shed 11 bases and J 2 bases; nucleotides not matched to a gene: 5. CDR3 size: 13 residues. CDR3 coding DNA: TGTGCCGGAATGACAGGGGCTGGAAACACCATATATTTT. This translates into CAGMTGAGNTIYF.

This sequence joins TRBV30 and TRBJ2-2; TRBD1 aligns across 8 bases. CDR3 length equals 14 residues. Trimming took 2 bases from V and 5 from J; bases not matched to a gene: 4. CDR1 and CDR2 from the germline V gene are GTSNPN and SVGIG (reference sequence). The CDR3 here is CAWSTTGGTGELFF. The DNA of the CDR3 is TGTGCCTGGAGTACAACAGGGGGGACCGGGGAGCTGTTTTTT.

V usage is TRBV27 and J usage is TRBJ2-1, with 7 bases that match TRBD2. Germline V lookup: CDR1 MNHEY, CDR2 SMNVEV (reference sequence). This CDR3 has 14 residues. Trimming at V came to 6 bases and at J to 0 bases, leaving 2 bases not matched to a gene. CDR3 sequence (DNA): TGTGCCAGCAGCGAGCGGGACTCCTACAATGAGCAGTTCTTC. This encodes CASSERDSYNEQFF.

A note on this clone: This specimen includes other DNA sequences encoding the same CDR3. CDR3 protein: CASSSQGSGNTIYF. In DNA form, the CDR3 reads TGTGCCAGCAGTTCCCAGGGCTCTGGAAACACCATATATTTT. This rearrangement joins TRBV6-5 to TRBJ1-3; D perhaps matches TRBD1 (5 bases). The CDR3 sequence is 14 residues long. Trimming took off 4 bases at V and 0 bases at J, with 7 bases between the two ends. Germline V gene sequence: CDR1 MNHEY, CDR2 SVGAGI.

This rearrangement joins TRBV10-3 to TRBJ1-5; D is unresolved. The germline V gene has CDR1 ENHRY and CDR2 SYGVKD. This CDR3 is 14 amino acids long. V was trimmed by 5 bases and J by 3 bases, leaving 11 bases between them. In DNA, the CDR3 is TGTGCCATCAGTCCCGACGGGTACAATCAGCCCCAGCATTTT. Protein product: CAISPDGYNQPQHF.

This chain uses TRBV6-1 with TRBJ1-3; 7 bases agree with TRBD1. The junction had 7 bases not matched to a gene; V was cut back by 6 bases and J by 2 bases. CDR1 is MNHNS and CDR2 is SASEGT in the germline V gene. The CDR3 is made up of 15 amino acids. The CDR3 coding sequence is TGTGCCAGCAGCAATCAGGGGGTCCCTGGAAACACCATATATTTT. Translation: CASSNQGVPGNTIYF.

A single count supports this clone. The chain links TRBV10-3 to TRBJ1-3, with TRBD1 matching 8 bases. Germline CDR1 is ENHRY and CDR2 is SYGVKD. The junction had 5 bases not matched to a gene; V was cut back by 6 bases and J by 4 bases. The CDR3 consists of 14 residues. The CDR3 DNA follows: TGTGCCATCAGCCAGGGGGCCTCCGGAAACACCATATATTTT. This translates into CAISQGASGNTIYF.

The chain couples TRBV5-1 to TRBJ2-7; 8 bases align to TRBD1. Germline V gene sequence: CDR1 SGHRS, CDR2 YFSETQ. Trimming at V came to 4 bases and at J to 6 bases, leaving 18 bases not matched to a gene. This CDR3 is 17 amino acids long. The CDR3 DNA follows: TGCGCCAGCAGCCATAACCCCCGGCAGGGGGCATCGCTCGAGCAGTACTTC. Its translation: CASSHNPRQGASLEQYF.

The rearrangement joins TRBV27 to TRBJ2-1; TRBD1 aligns across 8 bases. The CDR3 has 14 residues. V lost 5 bases, J lost 9 bases, and 9 bases stayed unmatched. The germline gives CDR1 MNHEY, CDR2 SMNVEV (reference sequence). The CDR3 protein is CASSIRGQDGEQFF. The CDR3 DNA sequence: TGTGCCAGCAGTATCAGGGGGCAGGACGGTGAGCAGTTCTTC.

The chain is built from TRBV7-2 and TRBJ1-5, with 7 positions matching TRBD1. Germline loops: CDR1 SGHTA, CDR2 FQGNSA. The CDR3 is 16 residues long. The J segment lost 4 bases and the V segment lost 5 bases, leaving 11 bases of the junction unmatched. The CDR3 nucleotides are TGTGCCAGCAGCCCTTGGGGGACAGCATTAAATCAGCCCCAGCATTTT. Its translation is CASSPWGTALNQPQHF.

By frequency in the sample, this clone is medium-sized. The chain employs TRBV7-2 and TRBJ1-5, with TRBD1 identical over 9 bases. CDR1 SGHTA and CDR2 FQGNSA come from the germline V gene. The length of the CDR3 is 14 residues. V lost 4 bases to trimming and J lost 7 bases; unmatched junction nucleotides: 5. Here the CDR3 reads CASSYRTGDQPQHF. The CDR3 nucleotides read TGTGCCAGCAGCTATCGGACAGGGGACCAGCCCCAGCATTTT.

The chain combines TRBV21-1 with TRBJ1-5; TRBD1 is the table's D call, not checked against the DNA. TRBV21-1 is given as a pseudogene. The CDR3 consists of 14 residues. CDR3 bases: TGTGCCAGCGGTATTATCGGGACAAATCAGCCCCAGCATTTT. Its translation is CASGIIGTNQPQHF.

This clone was picked up one time. The chain uses TRBV6-5 and TRBJ1-3, with 7 bases aligning to TRBD1. This CDR3 region has 15 residues. The J segment lost 0 bases and the V segment lost 6 bases, leaving 5 bases of the junction unmatched. Germline values: CDR1 MNHEY, CDR2 SVGAGI. The CDR3, as DNA: TGTGCCAGCAGCTCCGGGACAGCCTCTGGAAACACCATATATTTT. Its protein product is CASSSGTASGNTIYF.

This clone was detected only once. The V call is TRBV2, the J call TRBJ1-2, with 9 bases matching TRBD1. CDR3 length: 13 amino acids. CDR1 and CDR2 (germline): SNHLY, FYNNEI. The junction had 6 bases not matched to a gene; V was cut back by 6 bases and J by 7 bases. CDR3 DNA: TGTGCCAGCAGAGAGGGACAGGGAATTGGCTACACCTTC. Protein sequence: CASREGQGIGYTF. The whole variable domain, filled in from reference TRBV2 and TRBJ1-2, reads EPEVTQTPSHQVTQMGQEVILRCVPISNHLYFYWYRQILGQKVEFLVSFYNNEISEKSEIFDDQFSVERPDGSNFTLKIRSTKLEDSAMYFCASREGQGIGYTFGSGTRLTVV.

The chain combines TRBV4-1 with TRBJ2-7; 7 nucleotides agree with TRBD1. Trimming removed 0 bases from V and 2 bases from J; junction bases left unmatched: 4. This CDR3 has 15 residues. Germline CDR1 and CDR2: MGHRA and YSYEKL. The chain's CDR3 is CASSQDDRDAYEQYF. In DNA form, the CDR3 reads TGCGCCAGCAGCCAAGATGACAGGGACGCCTACGAGCAGTACTTC.

This chain links TRBV4-2 with TRBJ2-1; a possible D gene is TRBD2 (6 bases). Germline V gene lookup returns CDR1 LGHNA and CDR2 YNFKEQ. Trimming pared 1 base from V and 6 bases from J, leaving 10 bases between. The CDR3 spans 14 residues. The CDR3 reads CASSQGGSGNEQFF. The CDR3 bases are TGTGCCAGCAGCCAAGGCGGTAGCGGCAATGAGCAGTTCTTC.

A remark on this clone: The sample holds other DNA sequences that translate to the same CDR3. The chain couples TRBV9 to TRBJ1-1; no reliable D call. The V gene lost 0 bases and the J gene lost 2 bases, with 5 bases spanning the gap. This CDR3 region has 13 residues. In germline, CDR1 is SGDLS, CDR2 YYNGEE. CDR3 nucleotides: TGTGCCAGCAGCGTAGACGGTAACACTGAAGCTTTCTTT. It specifies CASSVDGNTEAFF.

The V call is TRBV9, the J call TRBJ1-2, with D possibly matching TRBD1 (6 bases). Trimming removed 0 bases from V and 6 bases from J, with 9 bases in between. CDR3 length: 13 amino acids. The germline gives CDR1 SGDLS, CDR2 YYNGEE. CDR3 amino acids: CASSVGTGHGYTF. The CDR3 DNA reads as TGTGCCAGCAGCGTAGGTACAGGGCATGGCTACACCTTC.

The chain carries TRBV10-2 and TRBJ1-5; D remains ambiguous. The V gene's germline CDR1 is WSHSY and CDR2 SAAADI. The V and J ends lost 3 bases and 6 bases respectively, with 12 bases between them. The CDR3 runs 14 residues. DNA of the CDR3: TGCGCCAGCAGTGAAGCGAATAGTGTTCAGCCCCAGCATTTT. It encodes CASSEANSVQPQHF.

This chain uses TRBV7-2 with TRBJ1-2; 7 positions agree with TRBD1. The CDR3 is 13 amino acids. Germline V gene lookup returns CDR1 SGHTA and CDR2 FQGNSA. The ends lost 5 bases at V and 7 bases at J; junction bases unmatched: 7. CDR3 in amino acids: CASSPAGGGGYTF. The DNA for the CDR3 is TGTGCCAGCAGCCCGGCAGGGGGAGGTGGCTACACCTTC.